Shown below are 17 T cell receptor beta chains from a single sample sequenced in a study of technical replicates of blood from a handful of donors. The assay was immunoSEQ multiplex PCR, and TCRdb's table has in-frame clones only and misses some. The sample includes some 80,000 clones, more than 80% of them seen just once. Sequencing was performed on T cells isolated from PBMCs. These receptors all come from a human donor in good health.

This chain joins TRBV28 and TRBJ1-5, with a possible D match to TRBD1 (5 bases). Germline V gene sequence: CDR1 MDHEN, CDR2 SYDVKM. CDR3 length equals 16 residues. V was trimmed by 5 bases and J by 3 bases, leaving 17 bases between them. Here the CDR3 reads CASSPPDSLDNQPQHF. The CDR3 DNA sequence: TGTGCCAGCAGTCCCCCCGACAGCCTGGACAATCAGCCCCAGCATTTT.

The V gene is TRBV19, the J gene TRBJ1-6, with unresolved D. CDR3 length equals 14 residues. The germline V gene has CDR1 LNHDA and CDR2 SQIVND (reference sequence). Trimming stripped 7 bases from V and 2 bases from J, with 9 bases between. In DNA, the CDR3 is TGTGCCAGTACAGGACTGCCCTATAATTCACCCCTCCACTTT. Amino acids: CASTGLPYNSPLHF.

The chain uses TRBV5-4 and TRBJ2-2; D is unclear. Germline-derived CDR1 and CDR2 are SGHNT and YYREEE (reference sequence). The CDR3 has 12 amino acids. Trimming took off 0 bases at V and 7 bases at J, with 4 bases between the two ends. The CDR3 is CASSLAVGELFF. For the CDR3, the DNA is TGTGCCAGCAGCTTGGCTGTCGGGGAGCTGTTTTTT.

The genes are TRBV6-5 and TRBJ2-1; TRBD2 matches at 8 bases. From germline, CDR1 is MNHEY and CDR2 SVGAGI. V lost 2 bases, J lost 5 bases, and 8 bases stayed unmatched. This CDR3 region has 16 residues. Written as DNA, the CDR3 is TGTGCCAGCAGTTACGGAGGGACGGGAGGGGACAATGAGCAGTTCTTC. Its protein is CASSYGGTGGDNEQFF.

This chain connects TRBV6-5 to TRBJ1-2; 12 bases line up with TRBD1. Trimming cost V 4 bases and J 7 bases; bases outside gene matches: 10. Germline V CDR1 and CDR2: MNHEY, SVGAGI. CDR3 length: 16 amino acids. The CDR3 DNA sequence: TGTGCCAGCAGTTCACGGGACAGGGGGCTTGTGAGTGGCTACACCTTC. Protein: CASSSRDRGLVSGYTF.

The rearrangement joins TRBV7-2 to TRBJ2-7, with 9 positions matching TRBD2. The CDR3 is made up of 16 amino acids. Germline-derived CDR1 and CDR2 are SGHTA and FQGNSA. J lost 2 bases, V lost 6 bases, and 11 bases had no gene match. For the CDR3, the DNA is TGTGCCAGCAGAGTACGCCCGGGACTAGCTCCCTACGAGCAGTACTTC. Protein product: CASRVRPGLAPYEQYF. Supplemented by reference TRBV7-2 and TRBJ2-7, the full variable domain reads GAGVSQSPSNKVTEKGKDVELRCDPISGHTALYWYRQSLGQGLEFLIYFQGNSAPDKSGLPSDRFSAERTGGSVSTLTIQRTQQEDSAVYLCASRVRPGLAPYEQYFGPGTRLTVT.

The CDR3, as DNA: TGTGCCAGCAGCTTAGGCCCTTCGGCTTTCTTT. It encodes CASSLGPSAFF. This sequence joins TRBV13 and TRBJ1-1; D gene uncertain. The CDR3 consists of 11 residues. V gave up 0 bases and J gave up 11 bases, with 7 bases separating them. CDR1 and CDR2 from the germline V gene are PRHDT and FYEKMQ (reference sequence). The full variable domain, completed using reference TRBV13 and TRBJ1-1, is AAGVIQSPRHLIKEKRETATLKCYPIPRHDTVYWYQQGPGQDPQFLISFYEKMQSDKGSIPDRFSAQQFSDYHSELNMSSLELGDSALYFCASSLGPSAFFGQGTRLTVV.

This rearrangement joins TRBV29-1 to TRBJ2-2; no definite D call. V was cut by 3 bases and J by 2 bases, with 7 bases left in between. CDR3 length equals 13 residues. Germline values: CDR1 SQVTM, CDR2 ANQGSEA. CDR3 DNA sequence: TGCAGCGTTGAGGGCAGAAACACCGGGGAGCTGTTTTTT. This gives the protein CSVEGRNTGELFF.

The V gene is TRBV4-2, the J gene TRBJ2-1; 9 bases agree with TRBD1. The trim removed 1 base at V and 2 bases at J, leaving 9 bases unmatched. Germline assignment: CDR1 LGHNA and CDR2 YNFKEQ. The CDR3 runs to 18 residues. The CDR3 region is CASSQGYRGHRAYNEQFF. In DNA, the CDR3 is TGTGCCAGCAGCCAAGGGTACAGGGGGCATAGAGCCTACAATGAGCAGTTCTTC.

V and J are TRBV9 and TRBJ2-1; TRBD2 aligns across 8 bases. There are 17 residues in the CDR3. Germline CDR1 SGDLS, CDR2 YYNGEE. J gave up 6 bases and V 2 bases, and 13 bases lay outside the gene matches. For the CDR3, the DNA is TGTGCCAGCAGCGTTGTCCCCCGGACTAGCAATTCCAATGAGCAGTTCTTC. Translated: CASSVVPRTSNSNEQFF.

The chain carries TRBV19 and TRBJ2-6; 9 bases agree with TRBD2. The V gene's germline CDR1 is LNHDA and CDR2 SQIVND (reference sequence). The V segment lost 4 bases and the J segment 4 bases; nucleotides outside the gene matches: 5. The CDR3 has 16 residues. The CDR3 protein is CASSSGRVSGANVLTF. CDR3 nucleotides: TGTGCCAGTAGTAGCGGGAGGGTCTCCGGGGCCAACGTCCTGACTTTC.

The V gene is TRBV7-8, the J gene TRBJ2-7, with 10 bases that match TRBD1. The CDR3 consists of 16 residues. Trimming took 5 bases from V and 3 from J; bases not matched to a gene: 10. The germline CDR1 and CDR2 sequences are SGHVS and FQNEAQ. DNA for the CDR3: TGTGCCAGCAGCCCAGGCCCGGGACAGGGGTTCTACGAGCAGTACTTC. Translation gives CASSPGPGQGFYEQYF.

The chain uses TRBV15 and TRBJ2-1; 8 bases are a match to TRBD1. The CDR3 is made up of 12 amino acids. After removal of 5 bases from V and 11 bases from J, the junction contained 5 bases not matched to a gene. CDR1 LNHNV and CDR2 YYDKDF come from the germline V gene (reference sequence). The CDR3 here is CATSGRQGKQFF. The CDR3 region has the DNA TGTGCCACCAGCGGCAGACAGGGGAAGCAGTTCTTC.

The chain has TRBV13 and TRBJ2-1; the match to TRBD2 covers 14 bases. The ends lost 5 bases at V and 9 bases at J; junction bases unmatched: 27. The CDR3 is 22 residues long. Germline V gene data show CDR1 as PRHDT and CDR2 as FYEKMQ (reference sequence). The CDR3 sequence is CASSGGGDLTSGGAWTPFEQFF. Here the CDR3 DNA reads TGTGCCAGCAGCGGAGGCGGGGACCTGACTAGCGGGGGGGCCTGGACGCCCTTTGAGCAGTTCTTC.

The chain has TRBV6-5 and TRBJ2-5; 7 bases line up with TRBD1. V dropped 6 bases and J dropped 1; count of bases not matched to a gene: 5. The CDR3 consists of 14 residues. Germline V gene lookup returns CDR1 MNHEY and CDR2 SVGAGI. CDR3 sequence reads: CASSLRGPQETQYF. The CDR3 nucleotides read TGTGCCAGCAGCCTAAGGGGGCCCCAAGAGACCCAGTACTTC.

This rearrangement joins TRBV4-1 to TRBJ1-2; TRBD1 might be the D (6 bases). The CDR3 runs 18 residues. V was clipped by 2 bases and J by 9 bases, with 28 bases between them. CDR1 is MGHRA, CDR2 YSYEKL, per germline. The CDR3 loop is CASSQRPSSSDSGLRYTF. In DNA form, the CDR3 reads TGCGCCAGCAGCCAAAGGCCCTCCTCATCGGACAGCGGACTCCGCTACACCTTC.

The V call is TRBV30, the J call TRBJ1-2, with 7 nucleotides matching TRBD1. The germline gives CDR1 GTSNPN, CDR2 SVGIG (reference sequence). The CDR3 loop spans 14 amino acids. The CDR3 region is CAFRPEGALRGYTF. The DNA of the CDR3 is TGTGCTTTTAGACCCGAGGGGGCGCTTAGAGGCTACACCTTC.